The source of this T cell receptor (beta chain) is a study of T-cell reconstitution after alpha-beta-depleted transplantation in children. The study, taken as a whole, reports: About two months after transplant, alpha-beta T cells reportedly came from several hundred expanded graft clones. Among T cells one year after transplant, newly produced cells accounted for most counts and diversity.

In this sample, this clonotype turned up a few times. Its antigen remains unidentified. The V gene lost 5 bases and the J gene lost 5 bases, with 10 bases spanning the gap. In germline, CDR1 is DFQATT, CDR2 SNEGSKA (reference sequence). The CDR3 sequence is 12 residues long. During its preparation, the TCRbeta library received unique molecular identifiers. MiXCR, run by TCRdb on the PCR reads, gives a single entry per CDR3 protein. The repertoire holds 700,000 to 850,000 distinct CDR3 sequences, under 20% seen once, with around 5.3% in the top ten. Specimen: PBMCs, mostly from graft donor cells, collected 360 days after TCRalphabeta/CD19-depleted stem cell transplant. This TCR came from a male patient younger than 18 who had a stem cell transplant for acute lymphoblastic leukemia, so the T cells may come from the graft donor. V and J are TRBV20-1 and TRBJ2-1, with D unresolved. The CDR3 loop reads CSASPRNNEQFF. CDR3 nucleotides: TGCAGTGCTTCCCCGCGGAACAATGAGCAGTTCTTC.